A selection of T cell receptor beta chains follows, all from one sample in a study of T cell responses to AZD1222 COVID-19 vaccine. Measured with immunoSEQ multiplex PCR; TCRdb has only the in-frame clones, and not every one. The table includes about 21,000 clones, approximately 80% detected once. Source: peripheral blood, taken on day 0 of AZD1222 vaccination. The receptors derive from an adult in good health. CDR3s include the opening cysteine and the closing phenylalanine or tryptophan. D genes are given only for firm matches. A row's size may be missing; if present it is once, few, many or a size class.

d_gene	abundance	v_gene	j_gene	CDR3aa	CDR3nt
-	few	TRBV9	TRBJ2-5	CASSVGPTVQETQYF	TGTGCCAGCAGCGTAGGGCCGACAGTACAAGAGACCCAGTACTTC
TRBD1	-	TRBV15	TRBJ1-5	CATSKTWDSGGNQPQHF	TGTGCCACCAGCAAAACTTGGGACAGCGGTGGGAATCAGCCCCAGCATTTT
-	few	TRBV28	TRBJ2-6	CASSKRSSGANVLTF	TGTGCCAGCAGTAAAAGATCCTCTGGGGCCAACGTCCTGACTTTC
-	-	TRBV6-2/TRBV6-3	TRBJ2-3	CASSYQVVTDTQYF	TGTGCCAGCAGTTATCAAGTTGTGACAGATACGCAGTATTTT
TRBD2	-	TRBV7-9	TRBJ2-7	CASSPDPLAGGRYEQYF	TGTGCCAGCAGCCCAGACCCCCTAGCGGGGGGTCGCTACGAGCAGTACTTC
-	medium-sized	TRBV28	TRBJ2-3	CASSQPGPGTDTQYF	TGTGCCAGCAGCCAACCGGGCCCTGGGACAGATACGCAGTATTTT
-	few	TRBV19	TRBJ2-7	CAGHGRTASYEQYF	TGTGCCGGACATGGACGGACGGCATCCTACGAGCAGTACTTC
-	-	TRBV25-1	TRBJ1-2	CASSPWGTPTLTYYGYTF	TGTGCCAGCAGCCCTTGGGGGACACCGACTTTAACTTACTATGGCTACACCTTC
-	-	TRBV27	TRBJ1-1	CASSFSVGETVNTEAFF	TGTGCCAGCAGTTTTTCGGTGGGGGAAACAGTGAACACTGAAGCTTTCTTT
-	-	TRBV5-5	TRBJ2-1	CASSLGTLNRNEQFF	TGTGCCAGCAGCTTGGGGACACTAAACCGAAATGAGCAGTTCTTC
TRBD2	-	TRBV6-2/TRBV6-3	TRBJ2-5	CASSFLAGDIQETQYF	TGTGCCAGCAGTTTCCTAGCGGGGGACATCCAAGAGACCCAGTACTTC
-	-	TRBV18	TRBJ1-4	CASSPNRAGEKLFF	TGTGCCAGCTCACCTAACAGGGCGGGCGAAAAACTGTTTTTT
TRBD2	few	TRBV5-1	TRBJ2-5	CASSPEGSAGGRYF	TGCGCCAGCAGCCCTGAGGGTTCAGCGGGGGGCCGGTACTTC
-	-	TRBV7-2	TRBJ2-1	CASSLAKRLGNEQFF	TGTGCCAGCAGCTTAGCTAAGCGATTGGGGAATGAGCAGTTCTTC
-	-	TRBV19	TRBJ1-5	CASSSAGRFDQPQHF	TGTGCCAGTAGTTCCGCGGGCAGGTTCGATCAGCCCCAGCATTTT
-	-	TRBV5-1	TRBJ2-4	CASSLVGGADIQYF	TGCGCCAGCAGCTTGGTGGGGGGAGCGGACATTCAGTACTTC
-	-	TRBV6-2/TRBV6-3	TRBJ2-7	CASSHDPGKTYEQYF	TGTGCCAGCAGTCACGACCCCGGGAAAACCTACGAGCAGTACTTC
-	-	TRBV19	TRBJ1-4	CASSIRTSANEKLFF	TGTGCCAGTAGTATAAGGACATCCGCGAATGAAAAACTGTTTTTT
TRBD2	-	TRBV7-9	TRBJ2-3	CASSSPAGVTDTQYF	TGTGCCAGCAGCTCCCCAGCGGGAGTCACAGATACGCAGTATTTT
-	-	TRBV18	TRBJ2-7	CASPERAREQYF	TGTGCCAGCCCGGAGAGGGCACGAGAGCAGTACTTC
-	-	TRBV11-2	TRBJ1-1	CASSLDITENTEAFF	TGTGCCAGCAGCTTAGATATCACGGAGAACACTGAAGCTTTCTTT
TRBD1	few	TRBV27	TRBJ2-7	CASSGQDSSYEQYF	TGTGCCAGCAGTGGACAGGATTCATCCTACGAGCAGTACTTC
-	-	TRBV6-5	TRBJ1-3	CASRGYRVTGNTIYF	TGTGCCAGCAGGGGGTACAGGGTGACTGGAAACACCATATATTTT
TRBD1	-	TRBV7-6	TRBJ2-2	CASSLVGGTGGTGELFF	TGTGCCAGCAGCTTAGTAGGGGGGACAGGAGGCACCGGGGAGCTGTTTTTT
-	-	TRBV25-1	TRBJ1-1	CASSLPRGTEAFF	TGTGCCAGCAGTCTCCCCCGAGGCACTGAAGCTTTCTTT
-	-	TRBV28	TRBJ2-2	CASIGVYGAHTGELFF	TGTGCCAGCATTGGTGTATACGGGGCCCACACCGGGGAGCTGTTTTTT
-	-	TRBV24-1	TRBJ2-7	CATADSEDREQYF	TGTGCCACTGCCGACAGTGAGGACCGCGAGCAGTACTTC
-	-	TRBV5-1	TRBJ2-5	CASSPTLRGETQYF	TGCGCCAGCAGCCCAACTCTCAGGGGAGAGACCCAGTACTTC
-	-	TRBV30	TRBJ2-7	CAWSKGSHYEQYF	TGTGCCTGGAGTAAAGGAAGCCACTACGAGCAGTACTTC
-	-	TRBV25-1	TRBJ2-1	CASSEGTVYNEQFF	TGTGCCAGCAGTGAAGGTACAGTCTACAATGAGCAGTTCTTC
TRBD1	-	TRBV18	TRBJ2-5	CASSRPAGTEEETQYF	TGTGCCAGCTCACGACCCGCCGGGACAGAGGAAGAGACCCAGTACTTC
TRBD1	once	TRBV28	TRBJ2-4	CASRGGQGAAKNIQYF	TGTGCCAGCAGAGGGGGACAGGGGGCAGCCAAAAACATTCAGTACTTC
-	-	TRBV28	TRBJ1-5	CASSGLTGGNQPQHF	TGTGCCAGCAGTGGCTTGACAGGAGGCAATCAGCCCCAGCATTTT
-	-	TRBV2	TRBJ2-3	CASSPPFTDTQYF	TGTGCCAGCAGCCCCCCCTTTACAGATACGCAGTATTTT
-	-	TRBV29-1	TRBJ1-5	CSVQGPSNQPQHF	TGCAGCGTTCAAGGGCCGAGCAATCAGCCCCAGCATTTT
TRBD2	-	TRBV9	TRBJ2-7	CASSVEPSGRYEQYF	TGTGCCAGCAGCGTAGAACCTAGCGGGAGATACGAGCAGTACTTC
TRBD1	-	TRBV5-6	TRBJ2-7	CASSLAGTGTYEQYF	TGTGCCAGCAGCTTGGCCGGGACAGGGACCTACGAGCAGTACTTC
-	-	TRBV3-1/TRBV3-2	TRBJ2-7	CASSQLTRGEQYF	TGTGCCAGCAGCCAACTTACTAGGGGCGAGCAGTACTTC
-	-	TRBV11-2	TRBJ2-3	CASSLDSSRGRSRTDTQYF	TGTGCCAGCAGCTTAGATTCGAGTAGGGGGAGGTCCCGCACAGATACGCAGTATTTT
-	few	TRBV5-5	TRBJ2-3	CASSLSTDTQYF	TGTGCCAGCAGCCTTAGCACAGATACGCAGTATTTT
TRBD1	-	TRBV29-1	TRBJ1-1	CSVATGESDVNTEAFF	TGCAGCGTAGCGACAGGGGAATCTGATGTGAACACTGAAGCTTTCTTT
-	once	TRBV30	TRBJ1-1	CAWCPFDRNTEAFF	TGTGCCTGGTGCCCCTTCGACCGGAACACTGAAGCTTTCTTT
-	-	TRBV5-8	TRBJ1-5	CASSLLGFGNQPQHF	TGTGCCAGCAGCTTATTGGGATTCGGCAATCAGCCCCAGCATTTT
-	-	TRBV2	TRBJ1-5	CASSDSRGMGNQPQHF	TGTGCCAGCAGTGATTCAAGGGGAATGGGCAATCAGCCCCAGCATTTT
-	-	TRBV11-3	TRBJ2-1	CASSFTGADNEQFF	TGTGCCAGCAGCTTCACGGGAGCGGACAATGAGCAGTTCTTC